This record covers a single TCR beta chain. Mismatch with germline at one junction end may stem from a read error. In germline, CDR1 is MDHEN, CDR2 SYDVKM. The CDR3 covers 15 residues. MiXCR was run by TCRdb on the PCR reads, yielding one entry per CDR3 protein. This sample carries fewer than 25,000 distinct CDR3 sequences, around 50% of them seen once, and the ten largest clones take around a quarter. This sample stems from a study of CD4 and CD8 cells across lung adenocarcinoma regions. Donors had localized lung adenocarcinoma, a non-small cell lung cancer. This receptor was identified in a female donor with lung adenocarcinoma. The CD4 and CD8 labels of this study may be unreliable. V gene TRBV28 combines with J gene TRBJ2-3; D possibly corresponds to TRBD2 (6 bases). Sequencing used CD8+ T cells from the center of a lung tumor. The CDR3 DNA is TGTGCCAGGGGTTTAGCGGTCCCCGACACAGAGACGCAGTATTTT. This translates into CARGLAVPDTETQYF.